This T cell receptor (beta chain) was obtained from a study of cytotoxic CD8 clonotypes in ibrutinib-treated CLL. Study at large: The group held more than 10 relapsed/refractory and 15 treatment-naive patients, with some 17 IGHV unmutated.

The germline V gene encodes CDR1 LGHNA and CDR2 YSLEER. The CDR3 is 13 amino acids. The germline V and J ends were trimmed by 5 bases and 2 bases, with 7 bases remaining between them. About this clone: What it binds is not known.

Libraries were prepared by immunoSEQ multiplex PCR; TCRdb keeps only in-frame clonotypes and omits some of them. Of 150,000 to 200,000 clones in the sample, roughly 80% were seen once. The study, taken as a whole, reports: Clonality rose at ibrutinib response and fell back toward baseline at progression.

The sequenced sample was PBMCs, obtained after 12 months of ibrutinib treatment. The clonotype was recovered from a human donor with chronic lymphocytic leukemia. The genes are TRBV4-3 and TRBJ1-3; D not resolved. In nucleotides, the CDR3 is TGCGCCAGCAGCTCCCGCCCTGGAAACACCATATATTTT. Translated: CASSSRPGNTIYF.